The 10 T cell receptor beta chains below all came from one sample that was sequenced in a study of T cell responses to AZD1222 COVID-19 vaccine. Clones were read by immunoSEQ multiplex PCR, and TCRdb kept only the in-frame ones, dropping some. The repertoire includes 140,000 to 150,000 clones, approximately 90% of them detected once, and over 3% sits in the top ten. Specimen: peripheral blood, collected on day 0 of AZD1222 vaccination. The receptors stem from an adult in good health.

CDR3 protein: CASSIPRDRPNTEAFF. CDR3 DNA sequence: TGTGCCAGTAGTATACCCCGGGACCGACCAAACACTGAAGCTTTCTTT. The V call is TRBV19, the J call TRBJ1-1, with D maybe TRBD1 (5 bases). CDR1 LNHDA and CDR2 SQIVND come from the germline V gene (reference sequence). This CDR3 region has 16 residues. V gave up 2 bases and J gave up 2 bases, with 15 bases separating them.

The table lists this clone with a few counts. The genes are TRBV24-1 and TRBJ1-5, with D possibly being TRBD1 (6 bases). Germline V gene sequence: CDR1 KGHDR, CDR2 SFDVKD. Between the trimmed V and J ends, which lost 6 bases and 5 bases, there was a span of 28 bases. The CDR3 is 19 residues long. CDR3 protein: CATSPILRGGEVFDQPQHF. In DNA, the CDR3 is TGTGCCACCAGTCCCATCCTAAGGGGGGGGGAGGTTTTTGATCAGCCCCAGCATTTT.

The rearrangement joins TRBV29-1 to TRBJ2-2; the match to TRBD2 covers 8 bases. CDR3 length equals 14 residues. Germline CDR1 SQVTM, CDR2 ANQGSEA. The junction had 9 bases not matched to a gene; V was cut back by 7 bases and J by 5 bases. The CDR3 spells CSAEPGRGTGELFF. CDR3 in DNA: TGCAGCGCCGAACCCGGGAGGGGAACCGGGGAGCTGTTTTTT.

A note on this clone: Relative to the germline gene, one junction end is altered; a read error may explain this. The chain couples TRBV3-1 (or the pseudogene TRBV3-2) to TRBJ2-7; D is uncertain. Germline lookup yields CDR1 LGHDT and CDR2 YNNKEL (reference sequence). This CDR3 has 13 amino acids. The CDR3 DNA reads TGTGCCAGCAGTTCCGTGACGTCCTCCGAGCAGTACTTC. Translation gives CASSSVTSSEQYF.

The chain has TRBV10-3 and TRBJ2-1, with 13 bases fitting TRBD2. Germline assignment: CDR1 ENHRY and CDR2 SYGVKD. This CDR3 has 14 amino acids. The V and J ends lost 6 bases and 5 bases, in that order; junction bases with no gene match: 1. CDR3 residues: CAIRGLAGNNEQFF. The CDR3 region has the DNA TGTGCCATCAGGGGACTAGCGGGGAACAATGAGCAGTTCTTC.

V is TRBV10-3 and J is TRBJ1-5; 7 bases match TRBD1. CDR3 length: 13 amino acids. CDR1 is ENHRY, CDR2 SYGVKD, per germline. V lost 6 bases to trimming and J lost 7 bases; unmatched junction nucleotides: 6. CDR3 protein: CAISRTGNQPQHF. CDR3 coding DNA: TGTGCCATCAGCCGGACAGGAAACCAGCCCCAGCATTTT.

The rearrangement uses TRBV9 and TRBJ1-5; 10 positions match TRBD1. Germline values: CDR1 SGDLS, CDR2 YYNGEE. The CDR3 is 18 residues long. V lost 10 bases and J lost 6; bases outside the gene matches: 22. CDR3 sequence: CAYHTTGGWRRTAQPQHF. Written as DNA, the CDR3 is TGTGCCTACCACACGACAGGGGGCTGGCGACGGACAGCTCAGCCCCAGCATTTT. The variable domain in full, with the rest retrieved from reference TRBV9 and TRBJ1-5, is DSGVTQTPKHLITATGQRVTLRCSPRSGDLSVYWYQQSLDQGLQFLIQYYNGEERAKGNILERFSAQQFPDLHSELNLSSLELGDSALYFCAYHTTGGWRRTAQPQHFGDGTRLSIL.

This clone turned up a few times. This rearrangement joins TRBV16 to TRBJ1-5, with TRBD1 matching over 7 bases. Trimming took 2 bases from V and 3 from J; bases not matched to a gene: 10. The CDR3 totals 17 residues. Germline CDR1 KGHSY, CDR2 FQNENV. DNA of the CDR3: TGTGCCAGCAGCCAACCAGGGGGAGGGACCGTCAATCAGCCCCAGCATTTT. It yields the protein CASSQPGGGTVNQPQHF. The full variable domain, in which reference TRBV16 and TRBJ1-5 provide the parts outside the CDR3, is GEEVAQTPKHLVRGEGQKAKLYCAPIKGHSYVFWYQQVLKNEFKFLISFQNENVFDETGMPKERFSAKCLPNSPCSLEIQATKLEDSAVYFCASSQPGGGTVNQPQHFGDGTRLSIL.

V usage is TRBV5-4 and J usage is TRBJ2-1; 8 positions match TRBD2. The CDR3 totals 14 residues. CDR1 and CDR2 (germline): SGHNT, YYREEE (reference sequence). The trim removed 5 bases at V and 5 bases at J, leaving 6 bases unmatched. CDR3 coding DNA: TGTGCCAGCAGATACGGGACTAGAGACAATGAGCAGTTCTTC. Translation gives CASRYGTRDNEQFF.

V is TRBV5-1 and J is TRBJ2-7; TRBD2 aligns across 10 bases. V trimming: 5 bases; J trimming: 4 bases; junction bases outside the gene matches: 3. The germline V gene has CDR1 SGHRS and CDR2 YFSETQ. This CDR3 contains 13 residues. The CDR3 sequence is CASRRSGRYEQYF. The DNA of the CDR3 is TGCGCCAGCAGGCGTAGCGGGAGGTACGAGCAGTACTTC.